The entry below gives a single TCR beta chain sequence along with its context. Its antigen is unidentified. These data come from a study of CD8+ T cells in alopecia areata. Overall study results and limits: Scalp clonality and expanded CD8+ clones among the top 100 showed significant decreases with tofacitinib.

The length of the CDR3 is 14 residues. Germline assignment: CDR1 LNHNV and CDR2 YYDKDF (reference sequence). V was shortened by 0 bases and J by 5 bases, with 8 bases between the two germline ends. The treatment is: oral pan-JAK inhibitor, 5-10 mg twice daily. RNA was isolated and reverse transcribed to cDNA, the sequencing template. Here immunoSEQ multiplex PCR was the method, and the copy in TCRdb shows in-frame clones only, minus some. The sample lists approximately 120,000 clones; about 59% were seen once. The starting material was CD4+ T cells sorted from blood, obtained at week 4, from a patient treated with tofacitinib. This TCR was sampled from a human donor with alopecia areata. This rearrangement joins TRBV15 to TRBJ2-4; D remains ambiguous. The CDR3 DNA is TGTGCCACCAGCAGAGAGAAGGCAGAAAACATTCAGTACTTC. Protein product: CATSREKAENIQYF.